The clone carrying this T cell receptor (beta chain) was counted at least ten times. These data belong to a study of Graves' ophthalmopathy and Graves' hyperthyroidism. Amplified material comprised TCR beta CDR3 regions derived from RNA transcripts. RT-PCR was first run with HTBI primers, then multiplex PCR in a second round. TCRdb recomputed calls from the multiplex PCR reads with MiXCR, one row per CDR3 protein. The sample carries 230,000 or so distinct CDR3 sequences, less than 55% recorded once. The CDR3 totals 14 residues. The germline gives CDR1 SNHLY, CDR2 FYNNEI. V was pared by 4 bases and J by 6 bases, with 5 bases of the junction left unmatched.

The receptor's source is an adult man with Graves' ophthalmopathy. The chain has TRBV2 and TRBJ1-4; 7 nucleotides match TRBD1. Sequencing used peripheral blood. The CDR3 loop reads CASSGQGGYEKLFF. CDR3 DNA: TGTGCCAGCAGTGGACAGGGAGGCTATGAAAAACTGTTTTTT.